One sample yielded the 29 T cell receptor beta chains listed below, sequenced in a study of Ad26.COV2.S vaccination and SARS-CoV-2 variants. Treatment specified: some 19 received Ad26.COV2.S at low or high dose, single or two shots; about 5 received placebo; per-sample allocation not given. Specimen acquisition occurred on day 63 following the initial vaccine or placebo injection. Using immunoSEQ multiplex PCR, the repertoire was profiled, and TCRdb retains in-frame clones only, with some absent. The table lists some 350,000 clones, about nine tenths of them singletons. This specimen consisted of peripheral blood, obtained in a trial of Ad26.COV2.S vaccine versus placebo. Source of these receptors: a person aged 18-60 years who received the Ad26.COV2.S COVID-19 vaccine or a placebo.

V gene TRBV7-2 combines with J gene TRBJ1-1; a weak D match, TRBD1 (5 bases). V lost 6 bases to trimming and J lost 4 bases, with 12 bases between them. From germline, CDR1 is SGHTA and CDR2 FQGNSA. The CDR3 is 13 amino acids. CDR3 loop: CASRTMGPTEAFF. CDR3 bases: TGTGCCAGCAGGACAATGGGGCCCACTGAAGCTTTCTTT.

The V and J genes are TRBV10-1 and TRBJ2-3, with D perhaps TRBD2 (6 bases). Germline V gene data show CDR1 as WNHNN and CDR2 as SYGVQD (reference sequence). Trimming pared 9 bases from V and 0 bases from J, leaving 7 bases between. CDR3 size: 12 residues. The CDR3 here is CARDYSTDTQYF. CDR3 sequence (DNA): TGCGCCAGGGACTACAGCACAGATACGCAGTATTTT.

The genes are TRBV7-3 and TRBJ2-1; weak D call: TRBD2 (6 bases). The germline V gene encodes CDR1 SGHTA and CDR2 FQGTGA. This CDR3 is 17 amino acids long. Trimming removed 4 bases at V and 15 bases at J, with 31 bases between. Here the CDR3 reads CASSSPEKRLDWIKGFF. CDR3 nucleotide sequence: TGTGCCAGCAGCTCACCAGAAAAGAGACTAGATTGGATCAAAGGGTTCTTC.

The genes are TRBV6-5 and TRBJ1-2; no firm D call. Looked up from germline, CDR1 is MNHEY and CDR2 is SVGAGI. With 10 bases removed from V and 4 bases from J, the gap between germline ends came to 22 bases. CDR3 length: 15 residues. This CDR3 reads CATLSRRPSFYGYTF. The CDR3 DNA follows: TGTGCCACCTTGTCGAGGCGTCCTTCGTTCTATGGCTACACCTTC.

The chain combines TRBV3-1 (or the pseudogene TRBV3-2) with TRBJ1-6; TRBD1 is a possible D gene (6 bases). Deletions cut 7 bases from V and 11 bases from J, with 18 bases between. In germline, CDR1 is LGHDT, CDR2 YNNKEL (reference sequence). This CDR3 comprises 14 residues. The CDR3, as DNA: TGTGCCAGCAACCTAGGGAGGGGGAAGACACCCCTCCACTTT. Translated, it gives CASNLGRGKTPLHF.

The gene calls are TRBV6-2 or TRBV6-3 and TRBJ2-7; D remains ambiguous. Between the trimmed V and J ends, which lost 0 bases and 4 bases, there was a span of 16 bases. This CDR3 spans 16 amino acids. The germline V gene encodes CDR1 MNHEY and CDR2 SVGEGT. The CDR3 DNA follows: TGTGCCAGCAGTTACTCGAAGGCCACAGCCAATTACGAGCAGTACGTC. It is translated as CASSYSKATANYEQYV.

The chain is built from TRBV4-3 and TRBJ2-3; no definite D call. The V end lost 1 base, the J end lost 3 bases, and 5 bases lay between the germline ends. In germline, CDR1 is LGHNA, CDR2 YSLEER. The CDR3 sequence is 13 residues long. CDR3 sequence (DNA): TGCGCCAGCAGCCAAGTTTCTACAGATACGCAGTATTTT. Its protein product is CASSQVSTDTQYF.

The chain employs TRBV6-2 or TRBV6-3 and TRBJ2-1; D ambiguous. Trimming pared 2 bases from V and 9 bases from J, leaving 14 bases between. CDR1 is MNHEY, CDR2 SVGEGT, per germline. This CDR3 comprises 14 residues. CDR3 sequence reads: CASSYSPPIAEQFF. The CDR3 nucleotides are TGTGCCAGCAGTTACAGTCCCCCAATCGCTGAGCAGTTCTTC.

This chain joins TRBV27 and TRBJ1-1; TRBD1 matches at 7 bases. The V gene's germline CDR1 is MNHEY and CDR2 SMNVEV (reference sequence). With V trimmed by 7 bases and J by 1 base, 6 bases remained unmatched. The CDR3 has 14 residues. The CDR3 DNA reads TGTGCCAGCACAGGGGGTTCTAGGAACACTGAAGCTTTCTTT. Amino acids: CASTGGSRNTEAFF.

This clone was observed a handful of times. The gene calls are TRBV3-1 (or the pseudogene TRBV3-2) and TRBJ2-1, with D unclear. Germline V gene sequence: CDR1 LGHDT, CDR2 YNNKEL (reference sequence). The CDR3 loop spans 17 amino acids. Trimming pared 3 bases from V and 2 bases from J, leaving 17 bases between. The CDR3 sequence: CASSHRSDMATYNEQFF. CDR3 bases: TGTGCCAGCAGCCATCGGTCTGACATGGCCACCTACAATGAGCAGTTCTTC.

The V and J genes are TRBV5-4 and TRBJ1-2, with D maybe TRBD1 (6 bases). Germline V lookup: CDR1 SGHNT, CDR2 YYREEE (reference sequence). V was shortened by 4 bases and J by 1 base, with 17 bases between the two germline ends. The length of the CDR3 is 16 residues. In DNA, the CDR3 is TGTGCCAGCAGCCTGGGCAGGGGATTAGATAACTATGGCTACACCTTC. Amino acids: CASSLGRGLDNYGYTF.

This clone was picked up one time. The J gene is TRBJ2-2, the V gene TRBV7-9; D is perhaps TRBD1 (6 bases). The CDR3 length is 16 residues. Germline V gives CDR1 SEHNR, CDR2 FQNEAQ (reference sequence). V dropped 6 bases and J dropped 2 bases, with 16 bases sitting between them. CDR3 DNA: TGTGCCAGCAGACACCAGGGGTTGGCAAACACCGGGGAGCTGTTTTTT. It translates to CASRHQGLANTGELFF.

The rearrangement links TRBV19 to TRBJ2-1; D assignment may be TRBD1 or TRBD2 (6 bases each). V gave up 2 bases and J gave up 5 bases, with 25 bases separating them. The CDR3 spans 19 residues. From germline, CDR1 is LNHDA and CDR2 SQIVND (reference sequence). In nucleotides, the CDR3 is TGTGCCAGTAGTATATATTTCGGGGGCTCCATACTCAGGGACAATGAGCAGTTCTTC. It encodes CASSIYFGGSILRDNEQFF.

The chain joins TRBV5-1 to TRBJ2-1, with a weak D call TRBD1 (6 bases). Trimming removed 4 bases from V and 3 bases from J, with 17 bases in between. This CDR3 contains 16 residues. Per germline, CDR1 SGHRS and CDR2 YFSETQ. For the CDR3, the DNA is TGCGCCAGCAGCCCCCAGTCAGGGGCCTTCTACAATGAGCAGTTCTTC. Translated: CASSPQSGAFYNEQFF.

Remarks on this clone: Within the sample, other DNA sequences also encode this same CDR3. The chain joins TRBV18 to TRBJ1-2, with 7 bases aligning to TRBD1. Trimming at V came to 2 bases and at J to 3 bases, leaving 0 bases not matched to a gene. This CDR3 has 13 residues. The germline V gene has CDR1 KGHSH and CDR2 LQKENI. CDR3 sequence (DNA): TGTGCCAGCTCACCAGGGACAGACTATGGCTACACCTTC. Protein: CASSPGTDYGYTF.

The chain recombines TRBV6-6 with TRBJ2-7, with D perhaps matching TRBD2 (6 bases). The CDR3 runs 13 residues. Germline V gene sequence: CDR1 MNHNY, CDR2 SVGAGI (reference sequence). Trimming cost V 8 bases and J 0 bases, with 11 bases left between them. CDR3 nucleotides: TGTGCCAGCCGGGGGAAGAGCTCCTACGAGCAGTACGTC. Residues: CASRGKSSYEQYV.

The CDR3 DNA follows: TGTGCCAGCAGCCAGAATCTAGGACAAGAGACCCAGTACTTC. It is translated as CASSQNLGQETQYF. The genes are TRBV7-2 and TRBJ2-5; D remains ambiguous. Deletions cut 5 bases from V and 2 bases from J, with 12 bases between. The CDR3 extends over 14 amino acids. CDR1 SGHTA and CDR2 FQGNSA come from the germline V gene.

The rearrangement links TRBV18 to TRBJ2-3; unclear D gene. V was clipped by 6 bases and J by 4 bases, with 14 bases between them. This CDR3 has 14 residues. Germline V gene lookup returns CDR1 KGHSH and CDR2 LQKENI. The CDR3 loop is CASSVVVTPDTQYF. DNA of the CDR3: TGTGCCAGCTCCGTAGTTGTTACTCCAGATACGCAGTATTTT.

CDR3: CASLTRGTYNEQFF. As DNA, the CDR3 is TGTGCCAGCTTGACCAGGGGGACCTACAATGAGCAGTTCTTC. V and J are TRBV18 and TRBJ2-1; the match to TRBD1 covers 7 bases. The germline CDR1 and CDR2 sequences are KGHSH and LQKENI. The trim removed 7 bases at V and 2 bases at J, leaving 5 bases unmatched. This CDR3 region has 14 residues.

The V gene is TRBV7-6, the J gene TRBJ2-3; D is unresolved. Germline CDR1 and CDR2: SGHVS and FNYEAQ. V lost 3 bases to trimming and J lost 4 bases, with 2 bases between them. The CDR3 extends over 11 amino acids. DNA of the CDR3: TGTGCCAGCAGCTTTGCAGATACGCAGTATTTT. This translates into CASSFADTQYF. Combining the CDR3 with reference TRBV7-6 and TRBJ2-3 gives the whole variable domain GAGVSQSPRYKVTKRGQDVALRCDPISGHVSLYWYRQALGQGPEFLTYFNYEAQQDKSGLPNDRFSAERPEGSISTLTIQRTEQRDSAMYRCASSFADTQYFGPGTRLTVL.

The V and J genes are TRBV10-3 and TRBJ1-2, with D uncertain. CDR1 and CDR2 (germline): ENHRY, SYGVKD. The CDR3 is made up of 15 amino acids. V lost 2 bases and J 2 bases, leaving 12 bases between the germline ends. The CDR3, as DNA: TGTGCCATCAGTGAGGGGCTACGGCGGAACTATGGCTACACCTTC. This encodes CAISEGLRRNYGYTF.

V gene TRBV6-5 combines with J gene TRBJ2-7; the D gene is possibly TRBD2 (5 bases). The V and J ends lost 6 bases and 3 bases respectively, with 12 bases between them. Germline V CDR1 and CDR2: MNHEY, SVGAGI. The CDR3 is 13 amino acids. The CDR3 DNA reads TGTGCCAGCAGGGACTTCCCTGGCTACGAGCAGTACGTC. This gives the protein CASRDFPGYEQYV.

This chain links TRBV9 with TRBJ2-7; 8 bases align to TRBD1. V trimming: 0 bases; J trimming: 0 bases; junction bases outside the gene matches: 8. Germline CDR1 and CDR2: SGDLS and YYNGEE. This CDR3 is 17 amino acids long. CDR3: CASSVGGPGQDSYEQYV. CDR3 nucleotides: TGTGCCAGCAGCGTAGGAGGGCCGGGACAGGACTCCTACGAGCAGTACGTC.

The J gene is TRBJ2-1, the V gene TRBV11-2; D may match TRBD1 or TRBD2 (5 bases each). The CDR3 loop spans 13 amino acids. V was clipped by 2 bases and J by 16 bases, with 18 bases between them. Germline V gene sequence: CDR1 SGHAT, CDR2 FQNNGV. CDR3 nucleotides: TGTGCCAGCAGCTTACTCTCGGGGCACGTGAGCTTCTTC. Translated, it gives CASSLLSGHVSFF.

The chain couples TRBV7-9 to TRBJ1-1, with D hard to call. Per the germline V gene, CDR1 is SEHNR and CDR2 is FQNEAQ (reference sequence). CDR3 size: 16 residues. V was pared by 5 bases and J by 2 bases, with 18 bases between. CDR3 nucleotides: TGTGCCAGCAGCCCTACCAGGACCGAGTACAACACTGAAGCTTTCTTT. Protein sequence: CASSPTRTEYNTEAFF.

J is TRBJ1-1 and V is TRBV28; D perhaps matches TRBD1 (6 bases). The V end lost 0 bases, the J end lost 4 bases, and 12 bases lay between the germline ends. CDR3 length: 15 residues. CDR1 and CDR2 from the germline V gene are MDHEN and SYDVKM. The CDR3 is CASSLWAGAITEAFF. The CDR3 coding sequence is TGTGCCAGCAGTTTATGGGCAGGGGCGATCACTGAAGCTTTCTTT.

This clone has more than one count but fewer than ten. The chain has TRBV27 and TRBJ1-1; possible D gene TRBD1, 5 bases. The CDR3 has 14 residues. The V and J ends lost 6 bases and 2 bases respectively, with 13 bases between them. The germline CDR1 and CDR2 sequences are MNHEY and SMNVEV (reference sequence). The CDR3 region has the DNA TGTGCCAGCAGCCCCTATACAGGAAACACTGAAGCTTTCTTT. It encodes CASSPYTGNTEAFF.

This chain connects TRBV4-1 to TRBJ2-7; D may be TRBD1 or TRBD2 (5 bases each). Germline CDR1 is MGHRA and CDR2 is YSYEKL. V lost 3 bases, J lost 2 bases, and 14 bases lay in between. The CDR3 is made up of 15 amino acids. CDR3 region: CASSHGAGTTYEQYF. The CDR3, as DNA: TGCGCCAGCAGCCATGGGGCAGGGACCACCTACGAGCAGTACTTC.

The chain carries TRBV6-6 and TRBJ1-1; 9 bases line up with TRBD1. CDR1 is MNHNY, CDR2 SVGAGI, per germline (reference sequence). V was clipped by 8 bases and J by 1 base; unmatched bases: 2. The CDR3 covers 13 residues. CDR3 in amino acids: CASAGQGNTEAFF. The CDR3 coding sequence is TGTGCCAGCGCGGGACAGGGGAACACTGAAGCTTTCTTT.